The source of this T cell receptor (beta chain) is a study of T cells in Graves' hyperthyroidism and ophthalmopathy (dated by TCRdb to between 2017 and 2020). Study-level background: To identify TCR V-J signatures that set the groups apart, the researchers used a discovery cohort of 100 patients, made up of around 42 with Graves' ophthalmopathy and about 60 with stable Graves' hyperthyroidism. Prospective prediction of ophthalmopathy was tested in an independent validation cohort consisting of 18 hyperthyroidism patients and over 15 patients who later progressed to ophthalmopathy. The approximately 98 discovery patients were randomly divided into training and test sets at a 7:3 ratio. In addition, the study compared T-cell repertoires in thyroid tissue and in blood from over 5 Graves' hyperthyroidism patients. After sampling, hyperthyroidism patients received methimazole starting at 30 mg daily, and ophthalmopathy patients received high-dose intravenous methylprednisolone. According to the paper, TCR Vbeta CDR3 sequencing was carried out on about 140 peripheral blood samples, which came from approximately 41 ophthalmopathy, approximately 72 hyperthyroidism and about 17 progressor patients.

The TCR beta CDR3 regions were amplified from RNA transcripts. The first round of RT-PCR for the TCR CDR3 was performed with the HTBI primer set and the Qiagen OneStep RT-PCR kit. Libraries were constructed in a second round of multiplex PCR, after which size selection and purification were carried out. The libraries were sequenced on an Illumina HiSeq2000 using paired-end 100 bp reads. From the authors' description of their analysis: SOAPnuke was used to process the raw data, throwing out any read that contained adapters or uncalled bases, had a mean Phred below 15, or lacked an exact constant-primer or identifier match. COPE v1.2.5 was used to merge high-quality paired reads, and clonotypes were defined as unique nucleotide sequences. MiTCR v1.1 was used to align the clonotypes against IMGT TRBV, TRBD and TRBJ reference segments. Analysis was restricted to V-J combinations with a frequency above 0.0001, which covered roughly 99% of repertoires. A TCS score was defined as the ratio of F50 (clonal expansion) to E x V (chaos), with BLOSUM62-based TCRdist applied between CDR3 peptides within each V-J. Welch's t-statistics and random forest reduced 450 to 600 V-J features to about 12, which were used in a naive Bayes classifier (R e1071). The similarity between thyroid and blood repertoires was quantified using the Morisita-Horn index. TCRdb reprocessing: public reads trimmed at Q25 with fastp, clones called with MiXCR, in-frame beta chains kept. Entries that share a CDR3 protein sequence are merged under the most common genes and DNA. TCRdb's processing, not the authors' own work, is the source of the V and J calls. This sample is represented by 450,000 to 700,000 distinct CDR3 sequences; approximately 44% of them were singletons. Roughly 19% of the sample lies in the top ten.

Comment on this clonotype: The antigen this receptor binds is unknown. No base qualities exist here, and no much larger clone lies one base off it.

Patients with uncontrolled infections, other autoimmune diseases, pregnancy or lactation were excluded. Clinical symptoms, serum thyroxine and TRAb, thyroid ultrasound, and orbital computed tomography formed the basis for the diagnoses. Total RNA was extracted using Trizol reagent, and RNA quality was assessed on an Agilent 2100 Bioanalyzer. The research as a whole found: In cross-validation, a model built on a 13 V-J signature told ophthalmopathy apart from stable hyperthyroidism with less than 90% sensitivity and around 84% specificity, and in testing the same model reached 80%/75%. In validation, the model predicted progression to ophthalmopathy with 60% to 71% sensitivity and roughly 75% specificity, a median of 6.5 months before onset. No statistical method was used to fix the sample size in advance, and group allocation was not hidden from the investigators. Blood samples also contained most of the expanded thyroid clonotypes (frequency above 0.001), which suggests that blood repertoires may reflect thyroid immune responses.

Sequenced: peripheral blood or thyroid tissue (not recorded which). The source of this sequence is an adult woman with Graves' disease, either hyperthyroidism or ophthalmopathy (not recorded which).

CDR3 protein: CASCHLDRNSPLHF. The DNA sequence is as follows: TGTGCCAGTTGCCATTTGGACAGAAATTCACCCCTCCACTTT. The chain is made from TRBV27 and TRBJ1-6; the best D guess is TRBD1, with 6 bases matching. V and J lose 9 bases and 7 bases, and a span of 16 bases separates them. Inclusive of the bounding cysteine and phenylalanine, the CDR3 is 14 residues long. Solely the CDR3 DNA is kept, with 42 bases framed from the first base. CDR1 and CDR2, looked up from the germline V gene (reference sequence), are MNHEY and SMNVEV.